The 5 T cell receptor beta chains reported below all come from one sample, sequenced in a study of T-cell reconstitution after alpha-beta-depleted transplantation in children (dated by TCRdb to about 2016). The library was made by PCR. TCRdb records Illumina HiSeq 2500 as the sequencer. Molecular barcoding was employed in the preparation of TCR libraries, with unique molecular identifiers being used to normalize TCRbeta repertoire quantification. The public reads were reanalyzed by TCRdb: fastp trimming at Q25, MiXCR alignment, in-frame beta chains only. Every CDR3 protein is listed once, alongside the most common genes and DNA of its rows. The table for this sample lists about 350,000 distinct CDR3 sequences; about 14% of them were counted only once. 4.3% of the sample belongs to the ten largest clones. The sequenced sample was PBMCs, obtained from the stem cell graft. These receptor sequences come from a human donor who donated a stem cell graft to a child with Fanconi anemia.

The chain has TRBV19 and TRBJ2-7; D may correspond to TRBD1 or TRBD2 (5 bases each). The germline gives CDR1 LNHDA, CDR2 SQIVND (reference sequence). V was trimmed by 5 bases and J by 3 bases, leaving 14 bases between them. The CDR3 length is 14 residues. The CDR3 DNA follows: TGTGCCAGTAGTCGCCGGGGCGGCTTCTACGAGCAGTACTTC. Its translation is CASSRRGGFYEQYF.

The V and J genes are TRBV5-1 and TRBJ2-2, with TRBD2 identical over 8 bases. The CDR3 runs to 14 residues. The junction had 9 bases not matched to a gene; V was cut back by 0 bases and J by 14 bases. The germline V gene has CDR1 SGHRS and CDR2 YFSETQ. The CDR3 sequence is CASSLESRGVFLFF. The CDR3 nucleotides are TGCGCCAGCAGCTTGGAGTCGCGGGGGGTTTTCCTGTTTTTT.

Points on this clonotype: Because the CDR3 is missing its conserved closing phenylalanine or tryptophan, this is likely a read error. This chain links TRBV27 with TRBJ1-1, with 7 bases fitting TRBD1. Trimming at V came to 0 bases and at J to 1 base, leaving 2 bases not matched to a gene. This CDR3 is 15 amino acids long. CDR1 and CDR2 from the germline V gene are MNHEY and SMNVEV (reference sequence). The CDR3 DNA sequence: TGTGCCAGCAGTTTATCCGGGACAGCGAACACTGAAGCTTTCTCT. This sequence encodes CASSLSGTANTEAFS.

The J gene is TRBJ1-4, the V gene TRBV29-1; tentative D call: TRBD1 (5 bases). CDR3 size: 13 residues. With 4 bases removed from V and 4 bases from J, the gap between germline ends came to 10 bases. Germline CDR1 is SQVTM and CDR2 is ANQGSEA. In DNA, the CDR3 is TGCAGCGTTGGGGGCGGAGATAATGAAAAACTGTTTTTT. It yields the protein CSVGGGDNEKLFF.

This clonotype was recorded at least ten times. The rearrangement links TRBV7-9 to TRBJ2-1; 8 nucleotides align to TRBD1. Germline lookup yields CDR1 SEHNR and CDR2 FQNEAQ (reference sequence). The ends lost 8 bases at V and 8 bases at J; junction bases unmatched: 11. CDR3 length equals 14 residues. CDR3 residues: CASRQGPLEYEQFF. Written as DNA, the CDR3 is TGTGCCAGCCGACAGGGGCCCCTGGAATATGAGCAGTTCTTC.